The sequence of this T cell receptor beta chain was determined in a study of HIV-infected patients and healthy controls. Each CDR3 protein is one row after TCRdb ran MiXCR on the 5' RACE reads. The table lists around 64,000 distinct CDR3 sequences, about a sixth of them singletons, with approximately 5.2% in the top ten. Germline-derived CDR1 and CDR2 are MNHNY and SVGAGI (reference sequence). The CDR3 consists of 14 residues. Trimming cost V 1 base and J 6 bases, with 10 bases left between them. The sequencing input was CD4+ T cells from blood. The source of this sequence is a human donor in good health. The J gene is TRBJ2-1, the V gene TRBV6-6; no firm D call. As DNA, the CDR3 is TGTGCCAGCAGTTACTGGAACAAGGGCAATGAGCAGTTCTTC. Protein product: CASSYWNKGNEQFF.